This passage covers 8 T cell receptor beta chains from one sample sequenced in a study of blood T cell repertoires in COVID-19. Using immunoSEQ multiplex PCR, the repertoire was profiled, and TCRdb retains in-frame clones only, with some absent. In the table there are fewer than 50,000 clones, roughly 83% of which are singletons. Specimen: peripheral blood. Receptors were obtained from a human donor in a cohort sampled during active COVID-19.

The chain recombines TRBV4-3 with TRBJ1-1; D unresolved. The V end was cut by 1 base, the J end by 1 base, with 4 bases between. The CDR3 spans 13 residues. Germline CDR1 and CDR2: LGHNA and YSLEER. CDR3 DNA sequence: TGCGCCAGCAGCCAAGTCCAGAACACTGAAGCTTTCTTT. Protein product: CASSQVQNTEAFF.

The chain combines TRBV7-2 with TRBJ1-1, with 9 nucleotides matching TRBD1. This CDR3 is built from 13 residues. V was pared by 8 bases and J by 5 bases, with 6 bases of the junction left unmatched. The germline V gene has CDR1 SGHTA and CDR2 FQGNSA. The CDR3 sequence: CASHRGRGTEAFF. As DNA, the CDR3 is TGTGCCAGCCACAGGGGGCGGGGAACTGAAGCTTTCTTT.

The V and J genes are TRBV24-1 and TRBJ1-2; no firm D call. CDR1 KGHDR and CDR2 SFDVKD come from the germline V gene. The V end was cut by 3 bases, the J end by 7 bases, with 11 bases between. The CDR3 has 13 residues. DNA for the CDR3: TGTGCCACCAGTGATGCCCACAGAAGTGGCTACACCTTC. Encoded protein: CATSDAHRSGYTF.

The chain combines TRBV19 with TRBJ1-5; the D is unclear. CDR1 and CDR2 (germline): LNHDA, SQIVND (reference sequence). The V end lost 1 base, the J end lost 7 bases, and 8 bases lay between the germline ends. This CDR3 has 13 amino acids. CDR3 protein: CASSIAVRQPQHF. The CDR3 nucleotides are TGTGCCAGTAGTATAGCAGTGCGGCAGCCCCAGCATTTT.

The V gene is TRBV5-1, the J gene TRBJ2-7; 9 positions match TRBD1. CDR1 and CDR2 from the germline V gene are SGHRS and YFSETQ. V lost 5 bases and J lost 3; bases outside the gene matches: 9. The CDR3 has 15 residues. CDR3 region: CASSYDRGSFYEQYF. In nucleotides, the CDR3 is TGCGCCAGCAGTTATGACAGGGGGAGTTTCTACGAGCAGTACTTC.

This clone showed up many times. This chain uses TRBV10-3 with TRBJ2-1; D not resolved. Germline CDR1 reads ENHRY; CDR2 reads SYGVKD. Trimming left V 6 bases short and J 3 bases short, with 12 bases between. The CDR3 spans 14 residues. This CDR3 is CAIRYSLLYNEQFF. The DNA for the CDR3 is TGTGCCATCAGGTACTCCCTCCTCTACAATGAGCAGTTCTTC.

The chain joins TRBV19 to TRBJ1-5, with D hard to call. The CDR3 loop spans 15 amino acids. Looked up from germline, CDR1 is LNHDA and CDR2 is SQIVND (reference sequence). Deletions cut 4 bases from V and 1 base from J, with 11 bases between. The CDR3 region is CASSTTQWSNQPQHF. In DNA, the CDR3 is TGTGCCAGTAGTACCACCCAGTGGAGCAATCAGCCCCAGCATTTT.

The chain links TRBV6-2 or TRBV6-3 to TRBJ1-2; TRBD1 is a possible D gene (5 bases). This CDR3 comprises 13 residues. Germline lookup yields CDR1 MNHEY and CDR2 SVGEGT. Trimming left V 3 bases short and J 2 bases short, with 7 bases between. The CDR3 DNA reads TGTGCCAGCAGTTATGACAGCAACTATGGCTACACCTTC. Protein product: CASSYDSNYGYTF.